These 9 T cell receptor beta chains share one sample of origin, sequenced in a study of human T cells and chemical hapten exposure. Documented time point: pre-sensitization, week 0. Stated treatment: therapeutic diphenylcyclopropenone sensitization with weekly scalp DPC. MiXCR was run by TCRdb on the RACE reads, yielding one entry per CDR3 protein. The sample includes 350,000 to 450,000 distinct CDR3 sequences, roughly 4.6% of them seen just once. The sample in question was whole blood, obtained in connection with sensitization to the hapten diphenylcyclopropenone (DPC). The receptors derive from a woman in her 50s with alopecia areata. Some clones in this sample may be carry-over from other donors' samples.

The chain carries TRBV13 and TRBJ1-3, with D perhaps matching TRBD1 (5 bases). Germline lookup yields CDR1 PRHDT and CDR2 FYEKMQ (reference sequence). This CDR3 region has 17 residues. V was trimmed by 0 bases and J by 2 bases, leaving 14 bases between them. The CDR3 DNA is TGTGCCAGCAGCTTAGGCGTGGACACCTCTACTGGAAACACCATATATTTT. This gives the protein CASSLGVDTSTGNTIYF.

At least ten counts were recorded for this clonotype. The chain combines TRBV10-3 with TRBJ2-1; TRBD1 is a possible D gene (5 bases). V gave up 6 bases and J gave up 5 bases, with 14 bases separating them. The germline gives CDR1 ENHRY, CDR2 SYGVKD. The CDR3 totals 14 residues. The DNA for the CDR3 is TGTGCCATCAGCGCTGGGGCTCCAAACAATGAGCAGTTCTTC. Residues: CAISAGAPNNEQFF.

This clonotype was counted ten times or more. The gene calls are TRBV7-9 and TRBJ2-2; 8 bases are a match to TRBD1. CDR1 and CDR2 from the germline V gene are SEHNR and FQNEAQ (reference sequence). The CDR3 is 16 amino acids. The ends lost 4 bases at V and 4 bases at J; junction bases unmatched: 8. The CDR3 is CASSWGTGGPTGELFF. CDR3 DNA: TGTGCCAGCAGCTGGGGGACAGGAGGTCCCACCGGGGAGCTGTTTTTT.

This clonotype was detected many times. The DNA for the CDR3 is TGTGCCAGCACCCGGGGCGGGGCGGAGACCCAGTACTTC. As protein: CASTRGGAETQYF. This chain joins TRBV12-3 or TRBV12-4 and TRBJ2-5, with D possibly TRBD2 on 6 matching bases. This CDR3 contains 13 residues. Trimming took 7 bases from V and 5 from J, leaving 14 bases between them.

The chain combines TRBV27 with TRBJ1-6; D is unclear. The germline gives CDR1 MNHEY, CDR2 SMNVEV (reference sequence). The CDR3 contains 19 residues. Trimming removed 5 bases at V and 0 bases at J, with 20 bases between. The CDR3 sequence: CASSPRAVRAGSYNSPLHF. The CDR3 coding sequence is TGTGCCAGCAGTCCCCGGGCAGTGCGGGCGGGCTCCTATAATTCACCCCTCCACTTT.

This clonotype was counted at least ten times. The J gene is TRBJ1-1, the V gene TRBV6-6; TRBD1 matches 7 bases. Trimming cost V 6 bases and J 2 bases; bases outside gene matches: 9. This CDR3 region has 15 residues. In germline, CDR1 is MNHNY, CDR2 SVGAGI (reference sequence). The DNA for the CDR3 is TGTGCCAGCAGAAACGGAGGGACAGATAACACTGAAGCTTTCTTT. It codes for CASRNGGTDNTEAFF.

The sample holds many counts of this clonotype. V usage is TRBV5-6 and J usage is TRBJ1-5, with D tentatively TRBD1 (5 bases). Germline V gene lookup returns CDR1 SGHDT and CDR2 YYEEEE. The CDR3 spans 12 residues. V was clipped by 10 bases and J by 5 bases, with 13 bases between them. The CDR3 sequence: CASRRGDQPQHF. Here the CDR3 DNA reads TGTGCCTCCAGACGGGGGGATCAGCCCCAGCATTTT.

Note on this clonotype: At one end, the junction sequence differs from germline, possibly due to a read error. The chain recombines TRBV7-2 with TRBJ2-3; the D call may be TRBD1 or TRBD2 (6 bases each). Germline-derived CDR1 and CDR2 are SGHTA and FQGNSA. The CDR3 runs to 14 residues. This CDR3 is CASSKTRDTDAQYF. In nucleotides, the CDR3 is TGTGCCAGCAGCAAGACTAGGGACACAGATGCGCAGTATTTT.

The sample holds a few counts of this clonotype. V usage is TRBV10-3 and J usage is TRBJ1-2; no clear D gene. Trimming took off 2 bases at V and 2 bases at J, with 9 bases between the two ends. CDR3 size: 14 residues. CDR1 is ENHRY, CDR2 SYGVKD, per germline. The CDR3 coding sequence is TGTGCCATCAGTGAGGTCGGCAGCAACTATGGCTACACCTTC. Translating gives CAISEVGSNYGYTF.